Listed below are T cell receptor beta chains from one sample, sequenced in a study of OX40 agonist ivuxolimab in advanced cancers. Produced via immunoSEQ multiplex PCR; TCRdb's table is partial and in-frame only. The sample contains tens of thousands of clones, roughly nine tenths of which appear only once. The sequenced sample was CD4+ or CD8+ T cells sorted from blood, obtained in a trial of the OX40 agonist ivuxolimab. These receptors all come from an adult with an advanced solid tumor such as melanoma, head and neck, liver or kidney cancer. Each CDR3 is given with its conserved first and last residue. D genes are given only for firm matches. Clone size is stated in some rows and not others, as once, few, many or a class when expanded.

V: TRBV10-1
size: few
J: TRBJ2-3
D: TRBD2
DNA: TGCGCCAGCAGTGACGCGACTAGCCCCCAAGACACAGATACGCAGTATTTT
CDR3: CASSDATSPQDTDTQYF

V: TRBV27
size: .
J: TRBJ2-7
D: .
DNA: TGTGCCAGCAGTTCTCAGGGGTCCTACGAGCAGTACTTC
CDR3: CASSSQGSYEQYF

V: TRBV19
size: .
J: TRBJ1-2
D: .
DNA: TGTGCCAGTAGCCCACAGAATATCTATGGCTACACCTTC
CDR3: CASSPQNIYGYTF

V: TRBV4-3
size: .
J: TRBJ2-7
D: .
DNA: TGCGCCAGCGGCCAAGGGCTAGCGACCTACGAGCAGTACTTC
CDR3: CASGQGLATYEQYF

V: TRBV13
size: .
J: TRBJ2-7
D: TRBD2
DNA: TGTGCCAGCAGCTTAGTTGGCGGGAGGGACTACGAGCAGTACTTC
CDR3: CASSLVGGRDYEQYF

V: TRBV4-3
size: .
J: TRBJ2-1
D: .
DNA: TGCGCCAGCAGCCAAAGTGGCGGCTCCTACAATGAGCAGTTCTTC
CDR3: CASSQSGGSYNEQFF

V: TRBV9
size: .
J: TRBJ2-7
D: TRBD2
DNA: TGTGCCAGCAGCGATAGCGGGGGCGTCGAGGAGCAGTACTTC
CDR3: CASSDSGGVEEQYF

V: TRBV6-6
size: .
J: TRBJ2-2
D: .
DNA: TGTGCCAGCAGTTATCAGGGCACGAACACCGGGGAGCTGTTTTTT
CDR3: CASSYQGTNTGELFF

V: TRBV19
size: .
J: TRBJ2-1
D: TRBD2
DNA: TGTGCCAGTAGTCGGGTAGCGGGATGGAATGAGCAGTTCTTC
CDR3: CASSRVAGWNEQFF

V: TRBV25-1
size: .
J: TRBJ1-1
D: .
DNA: TGTGCCAGCAGAGACAGCTTGAACACTGAAGCTTTCTTT
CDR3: CASRDSLNTEAFF

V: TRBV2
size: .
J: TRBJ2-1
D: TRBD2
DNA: TGTGCCCATGCGGCGGGAGGGCCAAATGAGCAGTTCTTC
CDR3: CAHAAGGPNEQFF

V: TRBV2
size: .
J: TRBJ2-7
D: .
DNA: TGTGCCAGCAGTGATCCCAGATCTATTAACTCCTACGAGCAGTACTTC
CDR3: CASSDPRSINSYEQYF

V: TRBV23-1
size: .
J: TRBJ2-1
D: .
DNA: TGCGCCAGCAGTACCCATGGCCGGAAATCCTACAAGTACAATGAGCAGTTCTTC
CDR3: CASSTHGRKSYKYNEQFF

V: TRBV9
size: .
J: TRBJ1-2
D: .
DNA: TGTGCCAGCAGCGGACGGACGGATGGCTACACCTTC
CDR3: CASSGRTDGYTF

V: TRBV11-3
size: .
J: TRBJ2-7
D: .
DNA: TGTGCCAGCAGCTTAGGCCGCGGGACAGACAACAGGTACGAGCAGTACTTC
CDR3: CASSLGRGTDNRYEQYF

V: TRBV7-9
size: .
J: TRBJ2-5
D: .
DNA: TGTGCCAGCCCTCAACGGGAGCCCATTAAAGAGACCCAGTACTTC
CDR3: CASPQREPIKETQYF

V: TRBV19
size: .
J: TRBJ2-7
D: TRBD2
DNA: TGTGCCAGTAGTTTTGGACTAGCGGGAGTCTACGAGCAGTACTTC
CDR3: CASSFGLAGVYEQYF

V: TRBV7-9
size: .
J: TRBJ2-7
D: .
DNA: TGTGCCAGCAGCTCCGGACAGTACGAGCAGTACTTC
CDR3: CASSSGQYEQYF

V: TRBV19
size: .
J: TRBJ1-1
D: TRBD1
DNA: TGTGCCTCCTCCCAGGGGGCTCCCACTGAAGCTTTCTTT
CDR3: CASSQGAPTEAFF

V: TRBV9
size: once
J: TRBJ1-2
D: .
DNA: TGTGCCAGCAGCCCCAGGGGATCCGTCGCCTATGGCTACACCTTC
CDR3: CASSPRGSVAYGYTF

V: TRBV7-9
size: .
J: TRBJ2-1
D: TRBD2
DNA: TGTGCCAGCAGCTTAGCGGAGGCAGCGGGAGGGCAGAATGAGCAGTTCTTC
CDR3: CASSLAEAAGGQNEQFF

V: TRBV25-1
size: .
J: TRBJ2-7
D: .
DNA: TGTGCCAGCAGTGAATTAGGCGAGCAGTACTTC
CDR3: CASSELGEQYF

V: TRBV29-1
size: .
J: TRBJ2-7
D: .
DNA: TGCAGCGTTGAGATCCCTAGCGCTATCTCCTACGAGCAGTACTTC
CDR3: CSVEIPSAISYEQYF

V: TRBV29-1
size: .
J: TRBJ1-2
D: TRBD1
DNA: TGCAGCTCCCGGACAGGGAGATGGTATGGCTACACCTTC
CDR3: CSSRTGRWYGYTF

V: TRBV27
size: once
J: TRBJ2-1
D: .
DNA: TGTGCCAGCAGTATCACTGGCGACCACAATGAGCAGTTCTTC
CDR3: CASSITGDHNEQFF

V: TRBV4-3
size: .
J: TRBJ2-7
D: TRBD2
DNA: TGCGCCAGCAGCCAAGGAGGGGGACTAGCTGGAACCTACGAGCAGTACTTC
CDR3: CASSQGGGLAGTYEQYF

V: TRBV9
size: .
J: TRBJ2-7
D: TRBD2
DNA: TGTGCCAGCAGCCCTAGACTAGCGGGAGACGAGCAGTACTTC
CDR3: CASSPRLAGDEQYF

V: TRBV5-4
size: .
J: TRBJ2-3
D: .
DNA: TGTGCCAGCAGCTCGGGCTCGTGGGAGAGTGAGGTCGGCAGCACAGATACGCAGTATTTT
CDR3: CASSSGSWESEVGSTDTQYF

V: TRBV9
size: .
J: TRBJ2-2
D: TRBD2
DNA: TGTGCCAGCAGCGTAGGCGGGACTAGCGCGAACACCGGGGAGCTGTTTTTT
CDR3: CASSVGGTSANTGELFF

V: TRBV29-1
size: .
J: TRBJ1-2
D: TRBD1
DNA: TGCAGCGCGGGACAGGGGGCGGGCGGCTATGGCTACACCTTC
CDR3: CSAGQGAGGYGYTF

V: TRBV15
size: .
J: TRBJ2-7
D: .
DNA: TGTGCCACCAGCAGGGCCCTCGTCAACTCCGAGCAGTACTTC
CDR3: CATSRALVNSEQYF

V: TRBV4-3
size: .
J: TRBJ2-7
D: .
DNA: TGCGCCAGCAGCCAGGCTCGCAGTGGCGAGCAGTACTTC
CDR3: CASSQARSGEQYF

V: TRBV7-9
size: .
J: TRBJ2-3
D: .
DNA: TGTGCCACGCGGGACGGGGGCACAGATACGCAGTATTTT
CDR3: CATRDGGTDTQYF

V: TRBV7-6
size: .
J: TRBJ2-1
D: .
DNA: TGTGCCAGCAGCTCCCGGATCTACAATGAGCAGTTCTTC
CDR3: CASSSRIYNEQFF

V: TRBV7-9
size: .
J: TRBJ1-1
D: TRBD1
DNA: TGTGCCAGCAGCTTTCGGACAGGGGGAACTGAAGCTTTCTTT
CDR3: CASSFRTGGTEAFF

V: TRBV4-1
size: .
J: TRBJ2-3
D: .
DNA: TGCGCCAGCAGCCAAGACCTGAGCAGGGGCGTAGGGGATACGCAGTATTTT
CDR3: CASSQDLSRGVGDTQYF

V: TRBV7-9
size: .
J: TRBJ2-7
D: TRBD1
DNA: TGTGCCAGCAGCTCGGACAGGGAAATCGCCTACGAGCAGTACTTC
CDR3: CASSSDREIAYEQYF

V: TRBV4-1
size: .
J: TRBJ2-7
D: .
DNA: TGCGCCAGCAGCCAAGTATCTGGGGGTGTTGGCGAGCAGTACTTC
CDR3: CASSQVSGGVGEQYF

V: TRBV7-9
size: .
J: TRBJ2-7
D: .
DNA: TGTGCCAGCAGCCCGTTCTCCTACGGGCAGTACTTC
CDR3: CASSPFSYGQYF

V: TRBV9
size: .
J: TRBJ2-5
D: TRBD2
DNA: TGTGCCAGCAGCTCCAGGGAGGGACTAGCGGAGGGGGGGCCAGAGACCCAGTACTTC
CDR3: CASSSREGLAEGGPETQYF

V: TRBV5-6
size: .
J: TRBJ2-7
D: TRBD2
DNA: TGTGCCAGCAGCGGCTACCCGGGACTAGCGGGGCCAATCTCCTACGAGCAGTACTTC
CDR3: CASSGYPGLAGPISYEQYF

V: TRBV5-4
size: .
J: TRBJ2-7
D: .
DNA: TGTGCCACCTCTTACCGAGGCTACGAGCAGTACTTC
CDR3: CATSYRGYEQYF

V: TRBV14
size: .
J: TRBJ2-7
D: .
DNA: TGTGCCAGCAGCCAAGAGCAGGCTAGCTCCTACGAGCAGTACTTC
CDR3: CASSQEQASSYEQYF

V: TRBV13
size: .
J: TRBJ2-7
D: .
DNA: TGTGCCAGCAGCCAAGAGGGACGGGGATATAACCCGAACTTC
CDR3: CASSQEGRGYNPNF

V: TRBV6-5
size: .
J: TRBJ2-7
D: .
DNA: TGTGCCAGCAGTTATGATGTGCGTCGCGAGCAGTACTTC
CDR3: CASSYDVRREQYF

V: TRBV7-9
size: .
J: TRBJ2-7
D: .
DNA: TGTGCCAGCAGCTTAACGTCACGGACACTTCGAGGCTACGAGCAGTACTTC
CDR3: CASSLTSRTLRGYEQYF

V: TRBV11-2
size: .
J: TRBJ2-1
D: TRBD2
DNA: TGTGCCAGCAGCTCGGGACTAGCGGGAGGGCCTTCCTACAATGAGCAGTTCTTC
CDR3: CASSSGLAGGPSYNEQFF

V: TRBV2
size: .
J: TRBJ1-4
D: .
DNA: TGTGCCAGCAGTGAAAGGTACAGAGAGGCCGGGATTTTT
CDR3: CASSERYREAGIF

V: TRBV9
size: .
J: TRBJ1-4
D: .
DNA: TGTGCCAGCAGCGCTGGGGTAGCAACTAATGAAAAACTGTTTTTT
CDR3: CASSAGVATNEKLFF